This TCR beta chain emerged from a study of immune heterogeneity within non-small cell lung tumors. Study background: Among the tumors, 4 were squamous cell carcinomas, approximately ten were non-squamous carcinomas and 1 was not otherwise specified. Study observations and caveats: Largely different high-frequency T-cell receptor beta clonotypes were found between individual patients. Within a patient, dominant CDR3 beta clonotypes were shared across sites, though different locations had unique frequent clones. A moderate but significant correlation was observed between local T-cell clonality and local tumor mutational burden (R approximately 0.31).

The authors amplified TCR beta CDR3 by multiplex PCR with 32 V and 13 J primers. Each CDR3 protein is one row after TCRdb ran MiXCR on the multiplex PCR reads. This sample yields about 21,000 distinct CDR3 sequences, of which 25% to 30% are seen a single time; roughly 4.4% belongs to the top ten. This clonotype came up many times. Its target is not known. Germline V lookup: CDR1 SGDLS, CDR2 YYNGEE. V lost 0 bases and J 1 base, leaving 13 bases between the germline ends. This CDR3 is 16 amino acids long. Genomic DNA from bulk tumor acted as the template, and 600 ng was loaded per sample. Each primary tumor yielded several biopsies, collected far apart from one another at surgery. Newly diagnosed with untreated non-small cell lung cancer, the patients underwent curative surgery.

This chain links TRBV9 with TRBJ1-2; D remains ambiguous. Specimen: lung tumor tissue. The TCR originated in a man aged 35-49 years with non-small cell lung cancer. The DNA of the CDR3 is TGTGCCAGCAGCGTAGGTGGCGGGGTGCTTAACTATGGCTACACCTTC. This encodes CASSVGGGVLNYGYTF.